A single sample is the source of the 10 T cell receptor beta chains below, sequenced in a study of blood T cells in healthy people across ages. A sample-barcoded 5' primer and a J-beta primer mix were used in a second PCR of roughly 7 to 12 cycles. TCRdb re-called the 5' RACE reads through MiXCR, storing one row per CDR3 protein. The sample gives 650,000 to 1,000,000 distinct CDR3 sequences, 30% to 45% of which show up once; approximately 12% is in the top ten. Sequences were obtained from blood. The receptors shown here come from a man younger than 30 in good health.

V usage is TRBV9 and J usage is TRBJ2-4; 8 bases line up with TRBD2. The CDR3 spans 17 residues. V gave up 4 bases and J gave up 2 bases; unmatched junction bases: 11. Germline V gene data show CDR1 as SGDLS and CDR2 as YYNGEE. This CDR3 reads CASSLDGGDGTKNIQYF. DNA for the CDR3: TGTGCCAGCAGCTTAGACGGGGGGGATGGAACCAAAAACATTCAGTACTTC.

This clonotype turned up a few times. The V gene is TRBV5-1, the J gene TRBJ2-1, with D perhaps matching TRBD2 (7 bases). With 2 bases removed from V and 5 bases from J, the gap between germline ends came to 14 bases. Germline CDR1 reads SGHRS; CDR2 reads YFSETQ. The CDR3 sequence is 15 residues long. Here the CDR3 reads CASSLGGGTDNEQFF. The CDR3 region has the DNA TGCGCCAGCAGCTTAGGGGGGGGGACCGACAATGAGCAGTTCTTC.

The chain links TRBV9 to TRBJ2-1; D might be TRBD1 or TRBD2, each matching 5 bases. The end of the DNA aligns better with TRBJ2-7, so the J call may be wrong. From germline, CDR1 is SGDLS and CDR2 YYNGEE. The CDR3 runs to 16 residues. CDR3 nucleotide sequence: TGTGCCAGCAGCGACCGTGGGACCACCTCCTACAATGAGCAGTACTTC. Translating gives CASSDRGTTSYNEQYF.

To note about this clonotype: A much larger clone lies a single base off, so this may be a read error. The CDR3 region is CATSELGQGTDTQYF. CDR3 DNA sequence: TGTGCCACCAGTGAGTTGGGACAGGGAACAGATACGCAGTATTTT. V is TRBV24-1 and J is TRBJ2-3, with 9 bases identical to TRBD1. The CDR3 has 15 residues. V was clipped by 4 bases and J by 3 bases; unmatched bases: 4. Germline CDR1 reads KGHDR; CDR2 reads SFDVKD.

V and J are TRBV20-1 and TRBJ1-2, with D possibly TRBD1 on 5 matching bases. Per the germline V gene, CDR1 is DFQATT and CDR2 is SNEGSKA (reference sequence). This CDR3 contains 12 residues. Trimming stripped 5 bases from V and 4 bases from J, with 11 bases between. The CDR3 nucleotides are TGCAGTGCTTCCGACAGCTTCTATGGCTACACCTTC. As protein: CSASDSFYGYTF.

This clonotype appeared a few times. CDR3 loop: CAIKGGEDYGYTF. For the CDR3, the DNA is TGTGCCATCAAGGGGGGTGAAGACTATGGCTACACCTTC. V usage is TRBV10-3 and J usage is TRBJ1-2, with D possibly TRBD1 on 6 matching bases. Germline values: CDR1 ENHRY, CDR2 SYGVKD. This CDR3 has 13 residues. Between the trimmed V and J ends, which lost 7 bases and 3 bases, there was a span of 12 bases.

V is TRBV12-3 or TRBV12-4 and J is TRBJ1-4, with a weak D call TRBD1 (6 bases). CDR3 length equals 18 residues. The V end was cut by 6 bases, the J end by 0 bases, with 20 bases between. Here the CDR3 DNA reads TGTGCCAGCAGCCCTAGACAGGTCTCACTCTCAACTAATGAAAAACTGTTTTTT. It specifies CASSPRQVSLSTNEKLFF.

J is TRBJ1-4 and V is TRBV7-9; perhaps TRBD1 as D (5 bases). Per germline, CDR1 SEHNR and CDR2 FQNEAQ (reference sequence). Trimming pared 4 bases from V and 2 bases from J, leaving 11 bases between. CDR3 size: 15 residues. Here the CDR3 DNA reads TGTGCCAGCAGCTGGGACGGGGTCACTAATGAAAAACTGTTTTTT. The encoded protein is CASSWDGVTNEKLFF. Complete variable domain (other parts from reference TRBV7-9 and TRBJ1-4): DTGVSQNPRHKITKRGQNVTFRCDPISEHNRLYWYRQTLGQGPEFLTYFQNEAQLEKSRLLSDRFSAERPKGSFSTLEIQRTEQGDSAMYLCASSWDGVTNEKLFFGSGTQLSVL.

The chain couples TRBV12-3 or TRBV12-4 to TRBJ2-3, with 13 bases fitting TRBD2. V lost 6 bases and J lost 5; bases outside the gene matches: 20. CDR3 size: 20 residues. The CDR3, as DNA: TGTGCCAGCAGGGTTACTAGCGGGGGGGCCGATGGGTTTGGCAGAGATACGCAGTATTTT. Translation: CASRVTSGGADGFGRDTQYF.

This clonotype was observed at least ten times. The chain couples TRBV4-3 to TRBJ2-3, with D possibly called TRBD1 or TRBD2 (5 bases each). V dropped 0 bases and J dropped 9 bases, with 16 bases sitting between them. Germline V gene sequence: CDR1 LGHNA, CDR2 YSLEER. The CDR3 has 15 amino acids. The CDR3 loop is CASSQEEWLGETQYF. The CDR3 region has the DNA TGCGCCAGCAGCCAAGAGGAGTGGTTGGGGGAAACGCAGTATTTT.